This TCR beta chain stems from a study of blood T cell repertoires in COVID-19. Looking at the study overall: Collection of acute and convalescent COVID-19 samples took place in the United States, Italy and Spain. In each case, the material was cDNA or gDNA derived from T cells, B-cell-depleted T cells, or PBMCs.

Under the authors' procedure: For nucleated cells, counts were estimated from reference gene primer amplification. Clones were sequenced by immunoSEQ multiplex PCR, and TCRdb holds only the in-frame ones, with some missing. D and trimming come from the DNA, and the V and J calls and clone size come from that table. Among around 190,000 clones, 84% were seen once, and the ten largest hold approximately 13%. CDR1 is SGHRS and CDR2 is YFSETQ in the germline V gene. The CDR3 runs 14 residues. The germline V and J ends were trimmed by 2 bases and 0 bases, with 8 bases remaining between them. The sample taken for sequencing was peripheral blood. The chain links TRBV5-1 to TRBJ1-2, with a possible D match to TRBD1 (6 bases). The source is a human donor in a cohort sampled during active COVID-19. The CDR3 DNA reads TGCGCCAGCAGCTTCGGACAGTCTAACTATGGCTACACCTTC. Translation: CASSFGQSNYGYTF.